The 18 T cell receptor beta chains reported below all come from one sample, sequenced in a study of radiotherapy plus CTLA-4 blockade in lung cancer. The assay was immunoSEQ multiplex PCR, and TCRdb's table has in-frame clones only and misses some. Among about 51,000 clones listed, around 79% were seen once. This sample comprised peripheral blood, obtained from a patient treated with radiotherapy plus ipilimumab. Source of these receptors: a human donor with non-small cell lung cancer who had a complete response to radiotherapy plus ipilimumab.

The chain uses TRBV11-3 and TRBJ2-3; D unresolved. CDR3 length equals 14 residues. Germline loops: CDR1 SGHNT, CDR2 YENEEA. The V end lost 1 base, the J end lost 8 bases, and 13 bases lay between the germline ends. Here the CDR3 DNA reads TGTGCCAGCAGCTTAGTGCCCCCACCGGGTACGCAGTATTTT. Translation: CASSLVPPPGTQYF.

This chain joins TRBV2 and TRBJ2-2; the match to TRBD2 covers 11 bases. Germline CDR1 is SNHLY and CDR2 is FYNNEI. CDR3 length: 16 residues. V lost 4 bases to trimming and J lost 8 bases; unmatched junction nucleotides: 9. The DNA of the CDR3 is TGTGCCAGCAGTGGGCTAGCGGGGGGCCGACCGGGGGAGCTGTTTTTT. Translated, it gives CASSGLAGGRPGELFF.

The chain recombines TRBV27 with TRBJ2-1, with a tentative D call TRBD2 (6 bases). The CDR3 is made up of 13 amino acids. Germline V gene data show CDR1 as MNHEY and CDR2 as SMNVEV (reference sequence). Between the trimmed V and J ends, which lost 2 bases and 7 bases, there was a span of 9 bases. The CDR3 spells CASSLARGNEQFF. CDR3 bases: TGTGCCAGCAGTTTAGCACGGGGGAATGAGCAGTTCTTC.

J is TRBJ1-1 and V is TRBV5-1, with D tentatively TRBD1 (6 bases). CDR3 length equals 15 residues. From germline, CDR1 is SGHRS and CDR2 YFSETQ. The ends were cut back, 4 bases at V and 4 bases at J, with 17 bases in the middle. CDR3: CASSPRGGEVTEAFF. The CDR3 nucleotides are TGCGCCAGCAGCCCCCGGGGGGGCGAGGTCACTGAAGCTTTCTTT.

The gene calls are TRBV2 and TRBJ2-5, with TRBD2 matching over 10 bases. With the DNA end fitting TRBJ2-7 better, the J assignment may be wrong. Germline CDR1 reads SNHLY; CDR2 reads FYNNEI. The CDR3 is made up of 16 amino acids. The CDR3 coding sequence is TGTGCCAGCCTGGCTGGGGGTAGCGGGGGGCACTACGAGCAGTACTTC. Translating it yields CASLAGGSGGHYEQYF.

The chain is built from TRBV14 and TRBJ1-5; D unclear. Germline CDR1 SGHDN, CDR2 FVKESK. With 8 bases removed from V and 1 base from J, the gap between germline ends came to 6 bases. CDR3 length equals 12 residues. CDR3 sequence reads: CASSLSNQPQHF. The CDR3 DNA reads TGTGCCAGCTCCCTAAGCAATCAGCCCCAGCATTTT.

This chain uses TRBV6-5 with TRBJ1-5; maybe TRBD1 (5 bases). Trimming took off 6 bases at V and 0 bases at J, with 12 bases between the two ends. Per the germline V gene, CDR1 is MNHEY and CDR2 is SVGAGI. This CDR3 spans 15 amino acids. The CDR3 DNA reads TGTGCCAGCAGATATGACAGAAATAGCAATCAGCCCCAGCATTTT. Its translation is CASRYDRNSNQPQHF.

V and J are TRBV9 and TRBJ2-1, with 9 bases fitting TRBD2. The CDR3 totals 12 residues. V shed 3 bases, J shed 15 bases, and the junction held 7 bases outside the gene matches. Germline CDR1 reads SGDLS; CDR2 reads YYNGEE. CDR3 protein: CASSALAGEAFF. CDR3 bases: TGTGCCAGCAGCGCCTTAGCGGGGGAAGCGTTCTTC.

The chain joins TRBV7-8 to TRBJ1-1; D is unclear. This CDR3 comprises 16 residues. The V end was cut by 1 base, the J end by 5 bases, with 17 bases between. Germline loops: CDR1 SGHVS, CDR2 FQNEAQ. The CDR3, as DNA: TGTGCCAGCAGCTTAGTTCCTAGGCGGACGGGGACTGAAGCTTTCTTT. Its protein is CASSLVPRRTGTEAFF.

The CDR3: CASSLVGEGETQYF. The CDR3 region has the DNA TGCGCCAGCAGCTTGGTAGGGGAGGGTGAGACCCAGTACTTC. The chain recombines TRBV5-1 with TRBJ2-5, with 7 bases matching TRBD2. This CDR3 is 14 amino acids long. The trim removed 0 bases at V and 5 bases at J, leaving 4 bases unmatched. CDR1 is SGHRS, CDR2 YFSETQ, per germline.

The gene calls are TRBV19 and TRBJ2-2; no clear D gene. V lost 5 bases to trimming and J lost 4 bases, with 14 bases between them. Germline V lookup: CDR1 LNHDA, CDR2 SQIVND (reference sequence). The CDR3 loop spans 15 amino acids. This CDR3 is CASSPHSARTGELFF. CDR3 sequence (DNA): TGTGCCAGTAGTCCTCACTCCGCGCGCACCGGGGAGCTGTTTTTT.

The chain employs TRBV2 and TRBJ2-2; TRBD1 aligns across 7 bases. Unmatched junction bases numbered 8, after V lost 6 bases and J lost 4 bases. Per germline, CDR1 SNHLY and CDR2 FYNNEI. The CDR3 extends over 15 amino acids. The CDR3 region is CASSEGQLTTGELFF. CDR3 nucleotide sequence: TGTGCCAGCAGCGAGGGACAGCTTACCACCGGGGAGCTGTTTTTT.

The J gene is TRBJ2-7, the V gene TRBV14; 8 bases are a match to TRBD2. Germline CDR1 SGHDN, CDR2 FVKESK. Germline trimming cut 0 bases from V and 0 bases from J; bases unmatched to any gene: 7. The CDR3 spans 17 residues. DNA for the CDR3: TGTGCCAGCAGCCAAGAGGCTAGCGGGTCACTCTCCTACGAGCAGTACGTC. It specifies CASSQEASGSLSYEQYV.

The chain recombines TRBV7-2 with TRBJ2-2, with a tentative D call TRBD1 (6 bases). Germline V gives CDR1 SGHTA, CDR2 FQGNSA. Trimming took 5 bases from V and 4 from J, leaving 20 bases between them. The CDR3 is 17 residues long. CDR3: CASSPPGLGAGTGELFF. CDR3 DNA: TGTGCCAGCAGCCCACCGGGGCTGGGGGCGGGCACCGGGGAGCTGTTTTTT.

CDR3 nucleotides: TGCAGTGCTAGACGGGAGGGGGAGCTGTTTTTT. Translated, it gives CSARREGELFF. The chain has TRBV20-1 and TRBJ2-2, with D possibly matching TRBD2 (6 bases). Trimming left V 2 bases short and J 8 bases short, with 6 bases between. The V gene's germline CDR1 is DFQATT and CDR2 SNEGSKA (reference sequence). There are 11 residues in the CDR3.

This clone was observed a single time. The chain has TRBV5-6 and TRBJ2-7, with TRBD1 as a possible D gene (6 bases). Germline CDR1 is SGHDT and CDR2 is YYEEEE. The CDR3 extends over 15 amino acids. Trimming stripped 3 bases from V and 4 bases from J, with 17 bases between. CDR3 region: CASSSWPRGWYEQYV. The CDR3 DNA reads as TGTGCCAGCAGCTCCTGGCCCAGGGGATGGTACGAGCAGTACGTC.

The CDR3 nucleotides are TGTGCCAGCACGGGGACTAGCGGGAGTAATGAGCAGTTCTTC. Its protein product is CASTGTSGSNEQFF. V is TRBV5-4 and J is TRBJ2-1; 14 bases match TRBD2. After removal of 6 bases from V and 7 bases from J, the junction contained 3 bases not matched to a gene. The germline V gene has CDR1 SGHNT and CDR2 YYREEE (reference sequence). CDR3 length: 14 residues.

This chain connects TRBV5-1 to TRBJ2-1, with D perhaps matching TRBD2 (6 bases). Germline V gene sequence: CDR1 SGHRS, CDR2 YFSETQ. The CDR3 is 16 residues long. Trimming removed 4 bases at V and 4 bases at J, with 18 bases between. This CDR3 reads CASSPGRQNPYNEQFF. In DNA form, the CDR3 reads TGCGCCAGCAGCCCGGGGAGGCAGAACCCTTACAATGAGCAGTTCTTC. Looking up the rest from reference TRBV5-1 and TRBJ2-1 gives the full variable domain: KAGVTQTPRYLIKTRGQQVTLSCSPISGHRSVSWYQQTPGQGLQFLFEYFSETQRNKGNFPGRFSGRQFSNSRSEMNVSTLELGDSALYLCASSPGRQNPYNEQFFGPGTRLTVL.